This TCR beta chain originates from a study of blood T cell repertoires in COVID-19 (dated by TCRdb to the early 2020s). Context from the whole study: The collaborator samples originated in the United States, Italy and Spain and spanned the acute and convalescent phases of COVID-19. The prospective study material was composed of cDNA or gDNA derived from T cells, B-cell-depleted T cells, or PBMCs. The dataset comprised deeply sampled blood TCRbeta repertoires from subjects exposed to, actively infected with, or recovered from COVID-19. A freely available public database, intended as a resource for researchers studying the immune response to SARS-CoV-2, is where the repertoires were released. Samples were obtained from the ongoing ImmuneRACE study (first 160 participants) and from approximately 1,200 subjects provided by 6 global collaborators. The sample metadata nearly always contained a de-identified subject ID, COVID-19 status, age in years and sex. Where available, HLA class I and class II types were obtained from metadata supplied by the sample provider rather than from assay-based typing. What the work shows at the level of the full study, not this receptor alone: The quantity of clinical and demographic metadata differed by source and by participant and was supplied without curation.

Note on this clone: It has no known antigen specificity. One end of the junction is discordant with germline, which a read error may explain.

TCRbeta CDR3 regions were amplified from genomic DNA using the immunoSEQ Assay, a bias-controlled multiplex PCR. As for the original processing: The number of nucleated cells in each sample was estimated from the amplification of reference gene primers within the assay. To quantify the absolute abundance of each unique TCRbeta CDR3 rearrangement, sequence reads were collapsed and filtered. Productive Simpson clonality was computed per sample as the square root of Simpson's diversity index over productive rearrangements. TCRdb provides this immuneACCESS table in a form limited to in-frame rearrangements. Some clones are lacking; in checked studies, under half of them reflect an unresolved V gene, and why the rest are absent is not known. V, J and clone size reflect that table, while D and trimming were determined from the DNA. Here the sample has about 360,000 clones; about 87% occur a single time. Approximately 2.9% of the sample is held by the ten biggest clonotypes.

CDR1 and CDR2, per the germline V gene (reference sequence), are GTSNPN and SVGIG. The CDR3, cysteine through phenylalanine, is 16 amino acids long. Only CDR3 DNA remains: 48 bases, in frame from the first base. Each collaborating institution followed its own protocols to collect whole blood in K2EDTA tubes. Collaborator samples were shipped for TCRbeta analysis as frozen whole blood, isolated PBMCs, or DNA extracted from either sample type. This TCR came from a human donor in a cohort sampled during active COVID-19. This chain is built from TRBV30 and TRBJ2-1, with 9 junctional bases fitting TRBD2. The sequenced material came from peripheral blood. The CDR3 region has the sequence CAWNGPRVAGDNEQFF. In nucleotide form, the sequence is TGTGCGTGGAATGGTCCCCGGGTAGCGGGAGACAATGAGCAGTTCTTC.